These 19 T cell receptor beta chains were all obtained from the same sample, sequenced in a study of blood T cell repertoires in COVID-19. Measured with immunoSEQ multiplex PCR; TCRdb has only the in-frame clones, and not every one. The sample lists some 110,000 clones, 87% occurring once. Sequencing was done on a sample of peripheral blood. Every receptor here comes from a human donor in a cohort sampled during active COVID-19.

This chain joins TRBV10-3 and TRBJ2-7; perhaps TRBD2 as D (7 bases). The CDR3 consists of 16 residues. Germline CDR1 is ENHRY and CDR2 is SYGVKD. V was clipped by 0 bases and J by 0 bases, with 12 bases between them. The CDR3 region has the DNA TGTGCCATCAGTGAGTCCTCGGGGGGCCGCTCCTACGAGCAGTACTTC. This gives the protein CAISESSGGRSYEQYF.

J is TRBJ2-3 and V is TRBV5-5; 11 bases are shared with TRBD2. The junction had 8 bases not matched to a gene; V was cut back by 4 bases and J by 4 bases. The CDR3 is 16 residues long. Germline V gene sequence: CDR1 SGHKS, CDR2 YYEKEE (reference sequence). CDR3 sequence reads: CASSRENSGGADTQYF. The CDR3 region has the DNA TGTGCCAGCAGCCGAGAAAATAGCGGGGGGGCAGATACGCAGTATTTT.

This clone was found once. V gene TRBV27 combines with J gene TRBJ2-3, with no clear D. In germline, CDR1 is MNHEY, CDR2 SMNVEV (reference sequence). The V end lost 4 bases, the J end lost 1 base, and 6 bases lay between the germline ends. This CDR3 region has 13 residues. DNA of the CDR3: TGTGCCAGCAGTTCCCTAGGCACAGATACGCAGTATTTT. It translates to CASSSLGTDTQYF.

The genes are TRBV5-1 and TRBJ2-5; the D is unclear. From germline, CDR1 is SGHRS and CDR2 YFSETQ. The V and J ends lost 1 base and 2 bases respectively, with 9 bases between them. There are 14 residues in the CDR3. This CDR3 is CASSLSRDQETQYF. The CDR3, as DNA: TGCGCCAGCAGCTTGTCTAGAGATCAAGAGACCCAGTACTTC. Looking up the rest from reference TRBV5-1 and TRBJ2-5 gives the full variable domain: KAGVTQTPRYLIKTRGQQVTLSCSPISGHRSVSWYQQTPGQGLQFLFEYFSETQRNKGNFPGRFSGRQFSNSRSEMNVSTLELGDSALYLCASSLSRDQETQYFGPGTRLLVL.

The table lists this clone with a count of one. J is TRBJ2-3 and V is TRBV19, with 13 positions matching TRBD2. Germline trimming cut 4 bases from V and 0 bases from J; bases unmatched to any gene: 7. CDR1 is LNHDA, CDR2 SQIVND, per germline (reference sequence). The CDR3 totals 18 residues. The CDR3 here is CASSTTSGGIGSTDTQYF. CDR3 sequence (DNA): TGTGCCAGTAGTACGACTAGCGGGGGGATCGGTAGCACAGATACGCAGTATTTT.

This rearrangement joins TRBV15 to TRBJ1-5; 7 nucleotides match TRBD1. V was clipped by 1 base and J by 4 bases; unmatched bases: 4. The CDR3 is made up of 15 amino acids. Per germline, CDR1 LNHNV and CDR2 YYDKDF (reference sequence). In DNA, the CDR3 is TGTGCCACCAGCAGAGTCCAGGGGGATAATCAGCCCCAGCATTTT. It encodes CATSRVQGDNQPQHF.

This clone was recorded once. CDR3 in DNA: TGTGCCACCAAACTTGGGCCCAGCACAGATACGCAGTATTTT. As protein: CATKLGPSTDTQYF. The V gene is TRBV19, the J gene TRBJ2-3; D remains unclear. This CDR3 spans 14 amino acids. Germline V gene lookup returns CDR1 LNHDA and CDR2 SQIVND (reference sequence). Trimming shortened V by 10 bases and J by 0 bases, and 14 bases separated the two germline ends.

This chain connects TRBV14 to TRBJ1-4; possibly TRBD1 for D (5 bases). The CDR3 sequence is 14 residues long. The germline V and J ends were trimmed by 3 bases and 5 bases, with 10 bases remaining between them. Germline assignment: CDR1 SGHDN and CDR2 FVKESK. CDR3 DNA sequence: TGTGCCAGCAGCCAGTGGGCAGGGAATGAAAAACTGTTTTTT. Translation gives CASSQWAGNEKLFF.

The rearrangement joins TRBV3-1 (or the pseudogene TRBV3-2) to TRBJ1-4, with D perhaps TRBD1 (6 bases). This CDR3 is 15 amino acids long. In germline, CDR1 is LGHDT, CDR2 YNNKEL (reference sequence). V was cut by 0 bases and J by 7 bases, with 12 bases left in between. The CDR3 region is CASSQEWGGGEKLFF. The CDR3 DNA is TGTGCCAGCAGCCAAGAGTGGGGGGGCGGTGAAAAACTGTTTTTT.

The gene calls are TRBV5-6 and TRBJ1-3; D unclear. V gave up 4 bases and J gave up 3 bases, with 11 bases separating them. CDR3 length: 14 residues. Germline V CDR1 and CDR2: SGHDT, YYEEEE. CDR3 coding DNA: TGTGCCAGCAGCCCCCTGTCGGGTGGAAACACCATATATTTT. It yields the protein CASSPLSGGNTIYF.

CDR3 sequence: CASGWAGGEKLFF. The CDR3 DNA sequence: TGTGCCAGCGGGTGGGCCGGAGGTGAAAAACTGTTTTTT. The V and J genes are TRBV6-5 and TRBJ1-4; D is undetermined. The germline gives CDR1 MNHEY, CDR2 SVGAGI. CDR3 size: 13 residues. The V end lost 8 bases, the J end lost 7 bases, and 14 bases lay between the germline ends.

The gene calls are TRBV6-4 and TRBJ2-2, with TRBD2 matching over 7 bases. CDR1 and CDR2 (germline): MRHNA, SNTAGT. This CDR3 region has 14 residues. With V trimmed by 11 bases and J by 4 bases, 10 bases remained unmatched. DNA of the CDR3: TGTGCCTCCCAGCGGGAAGGAAGCACCGGGGAGCTGTTTTTT. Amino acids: CASQREGSTGELFF.

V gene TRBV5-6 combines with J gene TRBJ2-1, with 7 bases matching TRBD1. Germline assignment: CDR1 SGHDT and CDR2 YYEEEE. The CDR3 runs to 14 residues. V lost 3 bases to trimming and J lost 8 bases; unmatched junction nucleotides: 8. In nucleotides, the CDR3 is TGTGCCAGCAGCTACTCCGGGACAGTCCATGAGCAGTTCTTC. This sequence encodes CASSYSGTVHEQFF.

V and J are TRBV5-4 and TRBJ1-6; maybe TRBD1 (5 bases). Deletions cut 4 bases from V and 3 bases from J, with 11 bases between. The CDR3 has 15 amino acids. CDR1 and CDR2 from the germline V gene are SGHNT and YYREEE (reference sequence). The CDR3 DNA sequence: TGTGCCAGCAGCCAGGCAGGGTACTATAATTCACCCCTCCACTTT. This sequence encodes CASSQAGYYNSPLHF.

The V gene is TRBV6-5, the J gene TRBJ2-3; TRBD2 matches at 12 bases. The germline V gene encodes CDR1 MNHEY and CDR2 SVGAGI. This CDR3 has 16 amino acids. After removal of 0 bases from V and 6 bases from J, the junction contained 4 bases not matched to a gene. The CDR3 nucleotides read TGTGCCAGCAGTTACTCCCGGACTAGCGGGGTTGATACGCAGTATTTT. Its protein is CASSYSRTSGVDTQYF.

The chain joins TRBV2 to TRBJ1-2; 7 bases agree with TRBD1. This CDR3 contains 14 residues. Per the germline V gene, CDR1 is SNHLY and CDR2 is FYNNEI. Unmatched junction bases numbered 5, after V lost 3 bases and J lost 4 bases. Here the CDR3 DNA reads TGTGCCAGCAGTGAGGAGGGGGCCGTCTATGGCTACACCTTC. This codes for CASSEEGAVYGYTF.

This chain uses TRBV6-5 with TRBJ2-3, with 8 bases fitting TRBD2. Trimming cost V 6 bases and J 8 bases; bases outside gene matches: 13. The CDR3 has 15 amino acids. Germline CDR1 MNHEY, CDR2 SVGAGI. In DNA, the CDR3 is TGTGCCAGCAGACCGAGCGGGAGAAGCCAGGGTACGCAGTATTTT. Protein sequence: CASRPSGRSQGTQYF.

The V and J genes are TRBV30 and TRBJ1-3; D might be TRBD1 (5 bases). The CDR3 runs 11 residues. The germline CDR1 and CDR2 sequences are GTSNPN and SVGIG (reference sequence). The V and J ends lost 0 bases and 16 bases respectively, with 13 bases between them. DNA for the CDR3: TGTGCCTGGAGTGTAATGGGGCATCCGTATTTT. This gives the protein CAWSVMGHPYF. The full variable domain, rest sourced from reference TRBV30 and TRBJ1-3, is SQTIHQWPATLVQPVGSPLSLECTVEGTSNPNLYWYRQAAGRGLQLLFYSVGIGQISSEVPQNLSASRPQDRQFILSSKKLLLSDSGFYLCAWSVMGHPYFGEGSWLTVV.

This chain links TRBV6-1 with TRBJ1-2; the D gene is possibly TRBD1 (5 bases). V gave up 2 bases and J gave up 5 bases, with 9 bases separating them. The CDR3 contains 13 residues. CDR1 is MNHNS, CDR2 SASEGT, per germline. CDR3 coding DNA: TGTGCCAGCAGTGAAAACAGGCAGTATGGCTACACCTTC. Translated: CASSENRQYGYTF.